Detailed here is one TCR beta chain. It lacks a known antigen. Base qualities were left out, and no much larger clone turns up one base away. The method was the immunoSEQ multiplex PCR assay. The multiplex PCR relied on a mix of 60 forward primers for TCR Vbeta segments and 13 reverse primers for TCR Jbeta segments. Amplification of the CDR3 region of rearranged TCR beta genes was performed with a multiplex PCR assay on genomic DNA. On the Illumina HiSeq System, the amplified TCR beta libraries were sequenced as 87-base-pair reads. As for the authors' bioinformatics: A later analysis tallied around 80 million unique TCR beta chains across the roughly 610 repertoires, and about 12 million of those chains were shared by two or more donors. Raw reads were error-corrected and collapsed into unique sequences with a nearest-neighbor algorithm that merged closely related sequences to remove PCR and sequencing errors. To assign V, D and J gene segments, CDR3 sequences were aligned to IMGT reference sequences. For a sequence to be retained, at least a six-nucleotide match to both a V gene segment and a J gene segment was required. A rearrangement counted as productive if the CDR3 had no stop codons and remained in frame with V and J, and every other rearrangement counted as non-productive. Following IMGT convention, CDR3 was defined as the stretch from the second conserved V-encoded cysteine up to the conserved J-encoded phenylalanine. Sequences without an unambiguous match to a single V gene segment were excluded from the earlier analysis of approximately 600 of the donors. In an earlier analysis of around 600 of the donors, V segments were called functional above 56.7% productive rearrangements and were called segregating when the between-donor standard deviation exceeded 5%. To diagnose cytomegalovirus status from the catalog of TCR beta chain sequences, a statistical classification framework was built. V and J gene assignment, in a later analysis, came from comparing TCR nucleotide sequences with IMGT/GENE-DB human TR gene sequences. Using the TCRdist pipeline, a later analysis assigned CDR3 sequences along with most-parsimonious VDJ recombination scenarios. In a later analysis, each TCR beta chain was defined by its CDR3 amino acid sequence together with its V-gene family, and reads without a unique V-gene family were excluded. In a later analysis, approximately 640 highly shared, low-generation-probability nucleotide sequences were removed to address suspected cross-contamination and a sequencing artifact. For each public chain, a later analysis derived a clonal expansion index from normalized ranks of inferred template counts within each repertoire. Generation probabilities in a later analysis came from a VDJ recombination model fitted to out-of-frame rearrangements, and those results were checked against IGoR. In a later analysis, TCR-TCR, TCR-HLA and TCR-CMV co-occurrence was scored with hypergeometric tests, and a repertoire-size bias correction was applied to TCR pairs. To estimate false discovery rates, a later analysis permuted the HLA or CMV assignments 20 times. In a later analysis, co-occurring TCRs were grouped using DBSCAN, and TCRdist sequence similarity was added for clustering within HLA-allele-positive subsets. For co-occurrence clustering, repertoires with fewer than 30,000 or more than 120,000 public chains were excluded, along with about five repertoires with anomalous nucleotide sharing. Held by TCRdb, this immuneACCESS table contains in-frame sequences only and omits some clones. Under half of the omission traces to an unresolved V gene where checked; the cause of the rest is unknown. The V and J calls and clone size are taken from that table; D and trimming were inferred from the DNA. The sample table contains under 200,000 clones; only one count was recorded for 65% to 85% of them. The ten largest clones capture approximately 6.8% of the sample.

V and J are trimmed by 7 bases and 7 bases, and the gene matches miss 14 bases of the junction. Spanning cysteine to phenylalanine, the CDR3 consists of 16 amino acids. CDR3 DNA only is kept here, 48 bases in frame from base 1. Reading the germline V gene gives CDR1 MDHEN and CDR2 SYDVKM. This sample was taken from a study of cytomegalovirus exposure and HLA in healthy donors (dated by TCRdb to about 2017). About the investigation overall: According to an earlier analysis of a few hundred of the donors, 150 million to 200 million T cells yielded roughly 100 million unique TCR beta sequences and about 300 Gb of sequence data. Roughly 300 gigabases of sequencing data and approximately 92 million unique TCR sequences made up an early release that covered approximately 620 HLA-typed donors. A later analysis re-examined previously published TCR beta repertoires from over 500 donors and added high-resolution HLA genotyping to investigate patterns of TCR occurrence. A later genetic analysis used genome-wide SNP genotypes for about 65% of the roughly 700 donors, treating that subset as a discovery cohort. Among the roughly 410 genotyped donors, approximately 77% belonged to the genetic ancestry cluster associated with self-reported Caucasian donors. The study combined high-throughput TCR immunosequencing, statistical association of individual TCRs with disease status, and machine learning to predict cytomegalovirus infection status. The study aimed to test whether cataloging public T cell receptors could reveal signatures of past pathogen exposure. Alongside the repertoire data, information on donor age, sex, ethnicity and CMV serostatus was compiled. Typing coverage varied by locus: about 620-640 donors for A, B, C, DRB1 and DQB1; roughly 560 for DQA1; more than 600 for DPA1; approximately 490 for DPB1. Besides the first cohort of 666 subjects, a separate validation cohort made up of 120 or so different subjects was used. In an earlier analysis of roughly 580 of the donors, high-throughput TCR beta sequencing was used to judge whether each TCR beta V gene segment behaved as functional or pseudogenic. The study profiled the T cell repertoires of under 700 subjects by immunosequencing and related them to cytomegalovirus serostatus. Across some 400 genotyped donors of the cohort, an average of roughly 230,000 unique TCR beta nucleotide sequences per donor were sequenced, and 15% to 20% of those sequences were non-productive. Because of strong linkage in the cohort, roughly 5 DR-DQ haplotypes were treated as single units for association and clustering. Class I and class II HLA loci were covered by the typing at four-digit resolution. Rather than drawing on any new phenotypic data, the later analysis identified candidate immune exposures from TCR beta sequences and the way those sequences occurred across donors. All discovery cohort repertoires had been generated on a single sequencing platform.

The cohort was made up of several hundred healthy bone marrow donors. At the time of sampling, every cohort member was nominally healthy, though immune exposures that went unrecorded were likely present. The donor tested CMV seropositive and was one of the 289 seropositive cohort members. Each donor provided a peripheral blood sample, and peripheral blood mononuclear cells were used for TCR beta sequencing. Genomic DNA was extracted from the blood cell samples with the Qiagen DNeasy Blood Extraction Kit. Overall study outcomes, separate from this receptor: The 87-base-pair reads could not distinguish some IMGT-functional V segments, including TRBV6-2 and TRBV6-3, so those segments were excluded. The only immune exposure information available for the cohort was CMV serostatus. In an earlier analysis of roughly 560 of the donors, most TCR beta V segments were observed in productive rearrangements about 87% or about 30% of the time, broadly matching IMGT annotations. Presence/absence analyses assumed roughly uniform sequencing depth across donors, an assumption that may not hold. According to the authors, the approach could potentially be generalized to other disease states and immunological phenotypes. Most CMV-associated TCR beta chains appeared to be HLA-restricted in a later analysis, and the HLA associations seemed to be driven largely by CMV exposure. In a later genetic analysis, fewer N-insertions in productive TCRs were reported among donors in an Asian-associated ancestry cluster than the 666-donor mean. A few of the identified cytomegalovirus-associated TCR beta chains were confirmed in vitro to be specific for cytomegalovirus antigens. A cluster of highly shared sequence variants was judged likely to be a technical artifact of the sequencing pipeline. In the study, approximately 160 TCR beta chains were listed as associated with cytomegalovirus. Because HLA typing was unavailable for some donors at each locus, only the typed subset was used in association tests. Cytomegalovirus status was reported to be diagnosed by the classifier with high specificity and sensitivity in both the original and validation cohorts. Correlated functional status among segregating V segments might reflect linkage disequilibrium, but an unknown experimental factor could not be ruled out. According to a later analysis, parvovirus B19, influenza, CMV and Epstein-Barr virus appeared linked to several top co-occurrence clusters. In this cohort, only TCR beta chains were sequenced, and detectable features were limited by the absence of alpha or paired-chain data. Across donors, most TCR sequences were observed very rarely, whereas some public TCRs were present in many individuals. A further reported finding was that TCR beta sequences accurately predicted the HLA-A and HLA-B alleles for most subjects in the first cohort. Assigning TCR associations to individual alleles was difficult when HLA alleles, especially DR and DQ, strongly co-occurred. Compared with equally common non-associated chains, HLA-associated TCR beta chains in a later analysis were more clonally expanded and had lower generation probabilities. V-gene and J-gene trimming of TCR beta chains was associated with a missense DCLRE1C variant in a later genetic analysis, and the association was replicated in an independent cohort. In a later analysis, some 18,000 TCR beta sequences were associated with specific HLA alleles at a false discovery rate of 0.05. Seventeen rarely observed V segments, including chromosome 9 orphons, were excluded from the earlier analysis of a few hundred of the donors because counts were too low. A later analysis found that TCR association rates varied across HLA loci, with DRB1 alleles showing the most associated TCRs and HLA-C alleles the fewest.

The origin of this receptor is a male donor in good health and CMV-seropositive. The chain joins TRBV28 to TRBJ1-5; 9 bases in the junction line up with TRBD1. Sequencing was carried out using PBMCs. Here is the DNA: TGTGCCAGCATTAGAAGGGACAGGGATTGGAACCAGCCCCAGCATTTT. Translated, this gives CASIRRDRDWNQPQHF. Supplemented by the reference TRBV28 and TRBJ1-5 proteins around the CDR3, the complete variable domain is DVKVTQSSRYLVKRTGEKVFLECVQDMDHENMFWYRQDPGLGLRLIYFSYDVKMKEKGDIPEGYSVSREKKERFSLILESASTNQTSMYLCASIRRDRDWNQPQHFGDGTRLSIL.